Below are 6 T cell receptor beta chains sequenced from a single sample in a study of T cell responses to AZD1222 COVID-19 vaccine. Profiling relied on immunoSEQ multiplex PCR, and the TCRdb table lists in-frame clones only, not all of them. This table holds about 180,000 clones, 90% to 95% found once. Sequencing was performed on peripheral blood, taken 28 days after the second dose of the MenACWY control vaccine. These receptors were taken from an adult who received the MenACWY meningococcal vaccine as a control.

The count of this clone is one. The rearrangement uses TRBV9 and TRBJ2-5; possibly TRBD2 for D (5 bases). CDR1 and CDR2 (germline): SGDLS, YYNGEE. This CDR3 is 16 amino acids long. Trimming stripped 0 bases from V and 1 base from J, with 13 bases between. In DNA, the CDR3 is TGTGCCAGCAGCGTAGGACGGGCAGGACTCCAAGAGACCCAGTACTTC. It encodes CASSVGRAGLQETQYF.

The rearrangement links TRBV30 to TRBJ1-1, with 7 nucleotides matching TRBD1. Germline V lookup: CDR1 GTSNPN, CDR2 SVGIG (reference sequence). This CDR3 comprises 15 residues. Trimming at V came to 3 bases and at J to 0 bases, leaving 7 bases not matched to a gene. The CDR3 nucleotides are TGTGCCTGGAGCCCAGACGGGACAGTGAACACTGAAGCTTTCTTT. Its protein product is CAWSPDGTVNTEAFF.

The V gene is TRBV3-1 (or the pseudogene TRBV3-2), the J gene TRBJ1-6, with TRBD1 identical over 7 bases. The ends lost 5 bases at V and 7 bases at J; junction bases unmatched: 5. CDR1 and CDR2 (germline): LGHDT, YNNKEL (reference sequence). The CDR3 covers 14 residues. The chain's CDR3 is CASSWQGGNSPLHF. The CDR3 bases are TGTGCCAGCAGCTGGCAGGGGGGAAATTCACCCCTCCACTTT.

V is TRBV15 and J is TRBJ1-1, with D uncertain. V dropped 3 bases and J dropped 4 bases, with 9 bases sitting between them. Germline V gene lookup returns CDR1 LNHNV and CDR2 YYDKDF (reference sequence). The CDR3 contains 13 residues. This CDR3 reads CATSRRGGTEAFF. The CDR3 DNA sequence: TGTGCCACCAGCAGGAGAGGCGGCACTGAAGCTTTCTTT.

This clone was detected only once. The chain links TRBV3-1 (or the pseudogene TRBV3-2) to TRBJ2-1, with D perhaps being TRBD1 or TRBD2 (6 bases each). The ends were cut back, 8 bases at V and 1 base at J, with 18 bases in the middle. The CDR3 extends over 16 amino acids. Germline CDR1 LGHDT, CDR2 YNNKEL (reference sequence). This CDR3 is CASADAGGRSYNEQFF. In nucleotides, the CDR3 is TGTGCCAGCGCCGACGCCGGGGGCAGGTCCTACAATGAGCAGTTCTTC.

CDR3 sequence (DNA): TGTGCCAGCAGCTTGGCCGAGGGAAGACGCAGCTATGGCTACACCTTC. Translating it yields CASSLAEGRRSYGYTF. This chain joins TRBV5-5 and TRBJ1-2; no clear D gene. V dropped 0 bases and J dropped 4 bases, with 16 bases sitting between them. Germline CDR1 and CDR2: SGHKS and YYEKEE (reference sequence). The CDR3 runs 16 residues.